This T cell receptor beta chain stems from a study of technical replicates of blood from a handful of donors. Libraries were prepared by immunoSEQ multiplex PCR; TCRdb keeps only in-frame clonotypes and omits some of them. Among 70,000 to 85,000 clones listed, 97% were seen once. This CDR3 has 15 amino acids. Trimming took off 5 bases at V and 4 bases at J, with 12 bases between the two ends. Germline lookup yields CDR1 LNHNV and CDR2 YYDKDF (reference sequence). This chain connects TRBV15 to TRBJ1-6, with no clear D. Sequenced material: T cells isolated from PBMCs. The TCR was taken from a human donor in good health. The CDR3 nucleotides read TGTGCCACCAGCCTCCGGAGGGAATATAATTCACCCCTCCACTTT. The encoded protein is CATSLRREYNSPLHF.